Below, 18 T cell receptor beta chains from the same sample are listed, as sequenced in a study of T cell responses to AZD1222 COVID-19 vaccine. Repertoires were generated with immunoSEQ multiplex PCR, while TCRdb's copy carries only in-frame clones and drops some. Of about 66,000 clones listed, under 95% are singletons. Material: peripheral blood, obtained 28 days after the second dose of the MenACWY control vaccine. These receptors all stem from an adult who received the MenACWY meningococcal vaccine as a control.

The chain links TRBV6-2 or TRBV6-3 to TRBJ2-7; D possibly corresponds to TRBD1 (5 bases). Per germline, CDR1 MNHEY and CDR2 SVGEGT. Trimming cost V 1 base and J 3 bases, with 13 bases left between them. This CDR3 region has 15 residues. Written as DNA, the CDR3 is TGTGCCAGCAGTTACTGGCCTACCCAGGGCTACGAGCAGTACTTC. Translating gives CASSYWPTQGYEQYF.

The V call is TRBV30, the J call TRBJ2-1; TRBD1 matches at 8 bases. This CDR3 has 14 residues. Germline V gene sequence: CDR1 GTSNPN, CDR2 SVGIG (reference sequence). V lost 5 bases to trimming and J lost 0 bases; unmatched junction nucleotides: 3. In nucleotides, the CDR3 is TGTGCCTGGGGACAGGGAACCTCCTACAATGAGCAGTTCTTC. Residues: CAWGQGTSYNEQFF.

In this sample, this clone turned up once. The chain has TRBV3-1 (or the pseudogene TRBV3-2) and TRBJ2-7; 10 nucleotides agree with TRBD1. The V gene end was trimmed by 4 bases and the J gene end by 7 bases; junction bases not matched to a gene: 7. Germline CDR1 is LGHDT and CDR2 is YNNKEL (reference sequence). This CDR3 comprises 14 residues. As DNA, the CDR3 is TGTGCCAGCAGCCCCGGGACAGGGGTAAGGGAGCAGTACTTC. Its translation: CASSPGTGVREQYF.

The gene calls are TRBV19 and TRBJ1-5; D is unresolved. Trimming shortened V by 5 bases and J by 0 bases, and 14 bases separated the two germline ends. The CDR3 runs 16 residues. Germline CDR1 and CDR2: LNHDA and SQIVND (reference sequence). DNA of the CDR3: TGTGCCAGTAGTCTGGATACGGATTATAGCAATCAGCCCCAGCATTTT. Protein: CASSLDTDYSNQPQHF. The variable domain in full, completed from reference TRBV19 and TRBJ1-5, reads DGGITQSPKYLFRKEGQNVTLSCEQNLNHDAMYWYRQDPGQGLRLIYYSQIVNDFQKGDIAEGYSVSREKKESFPLTVTSAQKNPTAFYLCASSLDTDYSNQPQHFGDGTRLSIL.

V gene TRBV12-3 or TRBV12-4 combines with J gene TRBJ1-2, with TRBD1 matching 7 bases. V shed 5 bases and J 3 bases; nucleotides not matched to a gene: 3. The CDR3 runs 13 residues. CDR3 residues: CASSRGQYYGYTF. The CDR3 nucleotides read TGTGCCAGCAGTCGGGGACAGTACTATGGCTACACCTTC.

The J gene is TRBJ2-5, the V gene TRBV9, with 10 bases lining up with TRBD1. The length of the CDR3 is 15 residues. Trimming removed 3 bases from V and 0 bases from J; junction bases left unmatched: 2. Per the germline V gene, CDR1 is SGDLS and CDR2 is YYNGEE. Written as DNA, the CDR3 is TGTGCCAGCAGCGGGACAGGGGGGGACCAAGAGACCCAGTACTTC. Translated: CASSGTGGDQETQYF.

The genes are TRBV5-1 and TRBJ2-7, with TRBD1 matching over 11 bases. From germline, CDR1 is SGHRS and CDR2 YFSETQ. The CDR3 has 15 residues. Unmatched junction bases numbered 2, after V lost 0 bases and J lost 3 bases. The CDR3 nucleotides are TGCGCCAGCAGCTTGGGCGGGACAGGGGGCTACGAGCAGTACTTC. Protein product: CASSLGGTGGYEQYF.

The chain links TRBV28 to TRBJ1-5, with D uncertain. The length of the CDR3 is 15 residues. Trimming shortened V by 1 base and J by 4 bases, and 11 bases separated the two germline ends. Germline assignment: CDR1 MDHEN and CDR2 SYDVKM. CDR3 in amino acids: CASSLYSQQNQPQHF. The CDR3 DNA sequence: TGTGCCAGCAGTTTATACTCGCAGCAAAATCAGCCCCAGCATTTT.

V usage is TRBV27 and J usage is TRBJ2-3, with TRBD2 identical over 9 bases. V lost 4 bases, J lost 0 bases, and 2 bases stayed unmatched. The CDR3 has 15 residues. Germline V gene sequence: CDR1 MNHEY, CDR2 SMNVEV (reference sequence). The CDR3 spells CASSYSGGSTDTQYF. The CDR3 nucleotides are TGTGCCAGCAGTTATAGCGGGGGTAGCACAGATACGCAGTATTTT.

This clone is a singleton in its sample. The CDR3 DNA follows: TGTGCCAGCACTAGAGGGGGGGAACAGTACTTC. This gives the protein CASTRGGEQYF. The chain couples TRBV2 to TRBJ2-7; tentative D call: TRBD2 (7 bases). This CDR3 spans 11 amino acids. The V gene's germline CDR1 is SNHLY and CDR2 FYNNEI. V lost 7 bases to trimming and J lost 10 bases, with 14 bases between them.

J is TRBJ2-1 and V is TRBV7-9; 10 bases fit TRBD2. Germline CDR1 SEHNR, CDR2 FQNEAQ (reference sequence). This CDR3 region has 15 residues. The ends lost 0 bases at V and 4 bases at J; junction bases unmatched: 0. For the CDR3, the DNA is TGTGCCAGCAGCTTAGCACTAGCGGGGTACAATGAGCAGTTCTTC. It is translated as CASSLALAGYNEQFF. The full variable domain, its missing parts supplied by reference TRBV7-9 and TRBJ2-1, is DTGVSQNPRHKITKRGQNVTFRCDPISEHNRLYWYRQTLGQGPEFLTYFQNEAQLEKSRLLSDRFSAERPKGSFSTLEIQRTEQGDSAMYLCASSLALAGYNEQFFGPGTRLTVL.

V usage is TRBV19 and J usage is TRBJ1-5, with a possible D match to TRBD1 (5 bases). CDR3 length: 13 amino acids. Germline CDR1 and CDR2: LNHDA and SQIVND (reference sequence). Between the trimmed V and J ends, which lost 9 bases and 3 bases, there was a span of 12 bases. DNA of the CDR3: TGTGCCAGCAGTTCGGGACCCAATCAGCCCCAGCATTTT. Translation gives CASSSGPNQPQHF.

V is TRBV5-5 and J is TRBJ2-1; D uncertain. The CDR3 is 13 residues long. Trimming took off 0 bases at V and 3 bases at J, with 4 bases between the two ends. Germline V gene data show CDR1 as SGHKS and CDR2 as YYEKEE (reference sequence). This CDR3 reads CASSLGVYNEQFF. The CDR3 nucleotides read TGTGCCAGCAGCTTGGGCGTCTACAATGAGCAGTTCTTC. Full variable domain (outside the CDR3, taken from reference TRBV5-5 and TRBJ2-1): DAGVTQSPTHLIKTRGQQVTLRCSPISGHKSVSWYQQVLGQGPQFIFQYYEKEERGRGNFPDRFSARQFPNYSSELNVNALLLGDSALYLCASSLGVYNEQFFGPGTRLTVL.

The V gene is TRBV6-6, the J gene TRBJ2-7; 8 bases agree with TRBD1. Looked up from germline, CDR1 is MNHNY and CDR2 is SVGAGI (reference sequence). V trimming: 5 bases; J trimming: 2 bases; junction bases outside the gene matches: 5. The CDR3 sequence is 14 residues long. The CDR3 sequence: CASSRTGLAYEQYF. In DNA, the CDR3 is TGTGCCAGCAGTCGGACAGGGTTAGCCTACGAGCAGTACTTC.

The chain employs TRBV11-2 and TRBJ2-1, with a weak D call TRBD1 (6 bases). CDR1 SGHAT and CDR2 FQNNGV come from the germline V gene. There are 16 residues in the CDR3. Trimming removed 3 bases from V and 2 bases from J, with 14 bases in between. This CDR3 reads CASSFSSGTTYNEQFF. The CDR3 DNA follows: TGTGCCAGCAGCTTCTCTTCCGGGACAACCTACAATGAGCAGTTCTTC.

Written as DNA, the CDR3 is TGTGCCAGCAGCTTAGAAGTCCGACTAGCGGGAGGGAGTGAGCAGTTCTTC. Protein: CASSLEVRLAGGSEQFF. The chain carries TRBV7-9 and TRBJ2-1; 14 positions match TRBD2. V shed 1 base and J 9 bases; nucleotides not matched to a gene: 8. The CDR3 runs 17 residues. CDR1 and CDR2 from the germline V gene are SEHNR and FQNEAQ (reference sequence).

V usage is TRBV3-1 (or the pseudogene TRBV3-2) and J usage is TRBJ1-4, with TRBD1 matching 7 bases. Germline V gives CDR1 LGHDT, CDR2 YNNKEL (reference sequence). V lost 2 bases to trimming and J lost 6 bases; unmatched junction nucleotides: 9. The CDR3 is 16 residues long. The CDR3 is CASSQRGREADEKLFF. The DNA for the CDR3 is TGTGCCAGCAGCCAAAGGGGGCGGGAGGCGGATGAAAAACTGTTTTTT.

The rearrangement uses TRBV30 and TRBJ1-1; D remains ambiguous. V was shortened by 2 bases and J by 1 base, with 5 bases between the two germline ends. This CDR3 comprises 12 residues. Germline V gene lookup returns CDR1 GTSNPN and CDR2 SVGIG (reference sequence). CDR3 amino acids: CAWSWANTEAFF. CDR3 DNA: TGTGCCTGGAGTTGGGCGAACACTGAAGCTTTCTTT.